The next 2 T cell receptor beta chains were all read from a single sample in a study of cytomegalovirus exposure and HLA in healthy donors. Vbeta (60) and Jbeta (13) primers were used in the PCR. Libraries were prepared by immunoSEQ multiplex PCR; TCRdb keeps only in-frame clonotypes and omits some of them. The repertoire holds around 170,000 clones, with roughly 78% as singletons. The source material was PBMCs. These receptors came from a woman aged 45 to 65 in good health and CMV-seropositive.

The chain carries TRBV10-3 and TRBJ2-7; 8 bases line up with TRBD2. This CDR3 is 16 amino acids long. The V segment lost 11 bases and the J segment 5 bases; nucleotides outside the gene matches: 20. CDR1 ENHRY and CDR2 SYGVKD come from the germline V gene. The CDR3 DNA reads as TGTGCCTCCACCCCTACAGCGGGAGAGGGAGGACACGAGCAGTACTTC. It specifies CASTPTAGEGGHEQYF.

This chain connects TRBV19 to TRBJ1-2; the match to TRBD1 covers 7 bases. Germline V gene sequence: CDR1 LNHDA, CDR2 SQIVND (reference sequence). The CDR3 has 12 amino acids. Losses at the gene ends were 6 bases for V and 6 bases for J; bases not matched to a gene: 4. The CDR3 sequence is CASSQTGNGYTF. The CDR3 coding sequence is TGTGCCAGTAGCCAGACAGGGAATGGCTACACCTTC. The full variable domain, its missing parts supplied by reference TRBV19 and TRBJ1-2, is DGGITQSPKYLFRKEGQNVTLSCEQNLNHDAMYWYRQDPGQGLRLIYYSQIVNDFQKGDIAEGYSVSREKKESFPLTVTSAQKNPTAFYLCASSQTGNGYTFGSGTRLTVV.